The next 23 T cell receptor beta chains were all read from a single sample in a study of OX40 agonist ivuxolimab in advanced cancers. Method: immunoSEQ multiplex PCR; TCRdb's copy keeps in-frame clones and lacks some. The sample has tens of thousands of clones, approximately 80% seen once. Sequencing used CD4+ or CD8+ T cells sorted from blood, obtained in a trial of the OX40 agonist ivuxolimab. The source is an adult with an advanced solid tumor such as melanoma, head and neck, liver or kidney cancer.

This chain connects TRBV7-2 to TRBJ1-4; 10 bases align to TRBD1. V shed 8 bases and J 7 bases; nucleotides not matched to a gene: 7. This CDR3 spans 14 amino acids. Per germline, CDR1 SGHTA and CDR2 FQGNSA. DNA of the CDR3: TGTGCCAGCGGCACGACAGGGGGCGGTGAAAAACTGTTTTTT. Amino acid sequence: CASGTTGGGEKLFF. Looking up the rest from reference TRBV7-2 and TRBJ1-4 gives the full variable domain: GAGVSQSPSNKVTEKGKDVELRCDPISGHTALYWYRQSLGQGLEFLIYFQGNSAPDKSGLPSDRFSAERTGGSVSTLTIQRTQQEDSAVYLCASGTTGGGEKLFFGSGTQLSVL.

The chain carries TRBV6-1 and TRBJ2-3; 7 positions agree with TRBD2. Unmatched junction bases numbered 5, after V lost 8 bases and J lost 0 bases. CDR3 length equals 14 residues. CDR1 is MNHNS, CDR2 SASEGT, per germline. CDR3 in amino acids: CASRASGSTDTQYF. Written as DNA, the CDR3 is TGTGCCAGCCGGGCTAGCGGTAGCACAGATACGCAGTATTTT.

This clone came up a few times. The V call is TRBV6-5, the J call TRBJ2-1; 9 bases line up with TRBD2. The CDR3 loop spans 14 amino acids. The trim removed 6 bases at V and 5 bases at J, leaving 5 bases unmatched. Germline V gives CDR1 MNHEY, CDR2 SVGAGI. The DNA of the CDR3 is TGTGCCAGCAGCTCTAGCGGGACCCACAATGAGCAGTTCTTC. Translated: CASSSSGTHNEQFF.

V usage is TRBV4-1 and J usage is TRBJ1-5, with a weak D call TRBD1 (6 bases). V was trimmed by 3 bases and J by 7 bases, leaving 19 bases between them. Germline CDR1 and CDR2: MGHRA and YSYEKL. The CDR3 totals 16 residues. The CDR3 protein is CASSHPVAGRGQPQHF. In nucleotides, the CDR3 is TGCGCCAGCAGCCATCCCGTGGCAGGGAGGGGGCAGCCCCAGCATTTT.

The rearrangement joins TRBV11-2 to TRBJ1-1; perhaps TRBD1 as D (5 bases). There are 14 residues in the CDR3. Trimming shortened V by 2 bases and J by 1 base, and 8 bases separated the two germline ends. From germline, CDR1 is SGHAT and CDR2 FQNNGV. CDR3 sequence: CASSLNGGNTEAFF. CDR3 sequence (DNA): TGTGCCAGCAGCTTAAACGGGGGGAACACTGAAGCTTTCTTT. Full variable domain (remainder filled in from reference TRBV11-2 and TRBJ1-1): EAGVAQSPRYKIIEKRQSVAFWCNPISGHATLYWYQQILGQGPKLLIQFQNNGVVDDSQLPKDRFSAERLKGVDSTLKIQPAKLEDSAVYLCASSLNGGNTEAFFGQGTRLTVV.

As regards this clone: In the same sample, other DNA sequences code for this CDR3. This chain uses TRBV4-1 with TRBJ1-1; D may be TRBD1 (6 bases). CDR3 length equals 17 residues. Trimming took 0 bases from V and 0 from J, leaving 14 bases between them. Germline-derived CDR1 and CDR2 are MGHRA and YSYEKL. CDR3 loop: CASSQEADRPMNTEAFF. DNA for the CDR3: TGCGCCAGCAGCCAAGAGGCAGACAGGCCCATGAACACTGAAGCTTTCTTT.

The J gene is TRBJ2-1, the V gene TRBV13, with D perhaps TRBD2 (5 bases). Germline V CDR1 and CDR2: PRHDT, FYEKMQ (reference sequence). The CDR3 covers 16 residues. V gave up 3 bases and J gave up 0 bases, with 12 bases separating them. This CDR3 is CASSFPSGDSYNEQFF. The CDR3 bases are TGTGCCAGCAGCTTCCCCTCCGGGGACTCCTACAATGAGCAGTTCTTC.

This chain links TRBV11-2 with TRBJ2-2; TRBD2 matches at 13 bases. V shed 7 bases, J shed 2 bases, and the junction held 7 bases outside the gene matches. The CDR3 totals 17 residues. Looked up from germline, CDR1 is SGHAT and CDR2 is FQNNGV. The CDR3 DNA is TGTGCCAGCACCGTCGGACTAGCGGGAGAAAACACCGGGGAGCTGTTTTTT. Translated: CASTVGLAGENTGELFF.

V gene TRBV11-2 combines with J gene TRBJ1-2; TRBD1 agrees at 9 bases. The V segment lost 5 bases and the J segment 13 bases; nucleotides outside the gene matches: 14. CDR3 size: 14 residues. Germline CDR1 and CDR2: SGHAT and FQNNGV. CDR3 region: CASSPTGGNFFGTF. The CDR3 coding sequence is TGTGCCAGCAGCCCGACAGGGGGGAACTTTTTCGGCACCTTC.

V gene TRBV7-2 combines with J gene TRBJ2-5; either TRBD1 or TRBD2 may supply D (5 bases each). The CDR3 extends over 13 amino acids. The germline V gene has CDR1 SGHTA and CDR2 FQGNSA. Trimming pared 4 bases from V and 5 bases from J, leaving 11 bases between. DNA for the CDR3: TGTGCCAGCAGCTCGGGACCCACCGAGACCCAGTACTTC. It translates to CASSSGPTETQYF.

The chain joins TRBV11-2 to TRBJ2-5; the D call may be TRBD1 or TRBD2 (6 bases each). V dropped 5 bases and J dropped 2 bases, with 9 bases sitting between them. Germline assignment: CDR1 SGHAT and CDR2 FQNNGV. This CDR3 is 13 amino acids long. DNA of the CDR3: TGTGCCAGCAGCCGGGGGCAGCAAGAGACCCAGTACTTC. Protein sequence: CASSRGQQETQYF.

The rearrangement uses TRBV14 and TRBJ1-6; unclear D gene. Trimming left V 1 base short and J 9 bases short, with 13 bases between. The CDR3 totals 15 residues. Germline assignment: CDR1 SGHDN and CDR2 FVKESK. DNA for the CDR3: TGTGCCAGCAGCCAAGGGGCCTGGAAGCTTTCACCCCTCCACTTT. Translating it yields CASSQGAWKLSPLHF.

This rearrangement joins TRBV28 to TRBJ1-1; weak D call: TRBD1 (5 bases). The V and J ends lost 3 bases and 3 bases respectively, with 14 bases between them. The germline V gene has CDR1 MDHEN and CDR2 SYDVKM. This CDR3 has 15 residues. The CDR3 nucleotides are TGTGCCAGCAGTTTCCTCTCGGGGGACTACACTGAAGCTTTCTTT. Encoded protein: CASSFLSGDYTEAFF.

V usage is TRBV5-4 and J usage is TRBJ1-1, with D maybe TRBD1 (6 bases). CDR1 and CDR2 from the germline V gene are SGHNT and YYREEE (reference sequence). Trimming left V 4 bases short and J 1 base short, with 11 bases between. The CDR3 sequence is 14 residues long. CDR3 sequence (DNA): TGTGCCAGCAGCGACGACAGGTGGAACACTGAAGCTTTCTTT. Amino acids: CASSDDRWNTEAFF. Variable domain in full (rest from reference TRBV5-4 and TRBJ1-1): ETGVTQSPTHLIKTRGQQVTLRCSSQSGHNTVSWYQQALGQGPQFIFQYYREEENGRGNFPPRFSGLQFPNYSSELNVNALELDDSALYLCASSDDRWNTEAFFGQGTRLTVV.

V and J are TRBV14 and TRBJ2-7; tentative D call: TRBD2 (6 bases). The V gene lost 8 bases and the J gene lost 2 bases, with 13 bases spanning the gap. The CDR3 consists of 13 residues. Germline CDR1 SGHDN, CDR2 FVKESK. CDR3 bases: TGTGCCAGCTCAAAGGGCGGGACCTACGAGCAGTACTTC. Translation gives CASSKGGTYEQYF.

The chain carries TRBV5-3 and TRBJ2-5, with D perhaps TRBD1 (5 bases). TRBV5-3 is an open reading frame, and its role is uncertain. This CDR3 has 12 amino acids. The germline V and J ends were trimmed by 1 base and 4 bases, with 5 bases remaining between them. Written as DNA, the CDR3 is TGTGCCAGAAGCTTGACAGGAGAGACCCAGTACTTC. Translating gives CARSLTGETQYF.

The chain uses TRBV4-3 and TRBJ2-1, with 11 bases fitting TRBD2. This CDR3 is built from 17 residues. V was clipped by 0 bases and J by 5 bases; unmatched bases: 6. Germline assignment: CDR1 LGHNA and CDR2 YSLEER. The CDR3 protein is CASSQDKLAGADNEQFF. For the CDR3, the DNA is TGCGCCAGCAGCCAAGATAAACTAGCGGGGGCAGACAATGAGCAGTTCTTC.

V and J are TRBV5-5 and TRBJ1-4; 10 nucleotides line up with TRBD1. V lost 4 bases and J lost 3; bases outside the gene matches: 6. The CDR3 is 16 residues long. Per the germline V gene, CDR1 is SGHKS and CDR2 is YYEKEE (reference sequence). CDR3 region: CASSRSGTGANEKLFF. The CDR3 DNA reads TGTGCCAGCAGCCGTTCCGGGACAGGGGCTAATGAAAAACTGTTTTTT.

The rearrangement uses TRBV5-4 and TRBJ2-5; perhaps TRBD2 as D (6 bases). Per the germline V gene, CDR1 is SGHNT and CDR2 is YYREEE (reference sequence). Deletions cut 4 bases from V and 5 bases from J, with 12 bases between. The CDR3 spans 13 residues. The CDR3 region has the DNA TGTGCCAGCAGCGCAGGGAGGAGGGAGACCCAGTACTTC. Amino acids: CASSAGRRETQYF.

This chain connects TRBV7-2 to TRBJ2-3, with 10 bases that match TRBD2. The CDR3 loop spans 14 amino acids. Trimming took 5 bases from V and 6 from J; bases not matched to a gene: 5. The germline gives CDR1 SGHTA, CDR2 FQGNSA. The CDR3 nucleotides read TGTGCCAGCAGCCCCGGGACTAGCGCCGATACGCAGTATTTT. Encoded protein: CASSPGTSADTQYF.

CDR3 sequence: CASSPLGGAGGALHF. In DNA, the CDR3 is TGTGCCAGCAGCCCCCTCGGGGGGGCGGGGGGGGCCCTCCACTTT. The V and J genes are TRBV11-2 and TRBJ1-6, with a tentative D call TRBD1 (6 bases). Per the germline V gene, CDR1 is SGHAT and CDR2 is FQNNGV. V shed 5 bases and J shed 14 bases, with 22 bases lying between them. There are 15 residues in the CDR3.

The chain employs TRBV28 and TRBJ1-1, with 8 bases matching TRBD1. Losses at the gene ends were 7 bases for V and 4 bases for J; bases not matched to a gene: 11. CDR1 MDHEN and CDR2 SYDVKM come from the germline V gene. The CDR3 extends over 15 amino acids. The CDR3 DNA reads as TGTGCCAGCACCCCGGGACAGGCCTCGGGCACTGAAGCTTTCTTT. Translating it yields CASTPGQASGTEAFF. Full variable domain (outside the CDR3, taken from reference TRBV28 and TRBJ1-1): DVKVTQSSRYLVKRTGEKVFLECVQDMDHENMFWYRQDPGLGLRLIYFSYDVKMKEKGDIPEGYSVSREKKERFSLILESASTNQTSMYLCASTPGQASGTEAFFGQGTRLTVV.

The chain recombines TRBV29-1 with TRBJ2-3; 8 bases agree with TRBD2. Per germline, CDR1 SQVTM and CDR2 ANQGSEA. Germline trimming cut 6 bases from V and 4 bases from J; bases unmatched to any gene: 9. The CDR3 runs to 14 residues. The CDR3 nucleotides read TGCAGCGTCCAACGGGGGGGGAACTCAGATACGCAGTATTTT. Its translation is CSVQRGGNSDTQYF.